A selection of T cell receptor beta chains follows, all from one sample in a study of cytotoxic CD8 clonotypes in ibrutinib-treated CLL. The data were produced by immunoSEQ multiplex PCR, yet TCRdb's version contains in-frame clones alone and is incomplete. The data hold approximately 280,000 clones, with approximately 76% observed a single time. This sample comprised PBMCs, obtained at disease progression, from a patient treated with ibrutinib. The source is a human donor with chronic lymphocytic leukemia. The CDR3 runs from the conserved cysteine through the conserved F or W. D genes are given only for firm matches. Where a row states a size, it is once, few, many or the class of an expanded clone; other rows omit it.

len: 15
abundance: once
d_gene: TRBD2
j_gene: TRBJ2-1
v_gene: TRBV15
CDR3aa: CATSREGGTYNEQFF
CDR3nt: TGTGCCACCAGCAGAGAGGGGGGGACCTACAATGAGCAGTTCTTC

len: 16
abundance: NA
d_gene: TRBD2
j_gene: TRBJ2-7
v_gene: TRBV7-2
CDR3aa: CASSLGLAGAPYEQYF
CDR3nt: TGTGCCAGCAGCTTAGGACTAGCGGGAGCGCCCTACGAGCAGTACTTC

len: 16
abundance: once
d_gene: TRBD2
j_gene: TRBJ2-1
v_gene: TRBV9
CDR3aa: CASSVALAGGPNEQFF
CDR3nt: TGTGCCAGCAGCGTAGCGCTAGCGGGAGGTCCAAATGAGCAGTTCTTC

len: 14
abundance: NA
d_gene: NA
j_gene: TRBJ1-4
v_gene: TRBV18
CDR3aa: CASSPLVEDEKLFF
CDR3nt: TGTGCCAGCTCACCACTCGTTGAGGATGAAAAACTGTTTTTT

len: 14
abundance: NA
d_gene: NA
j_gene: TRBJ2-7
v_gene: TRBV5-1
CDR3aa: CASSLAPSSHEQYF
CDR3nt: TGCGCCAGCAGCTTGGCCCCTAGTTCCCACGAGCAGTACTTC

len: 15
abundance: NA
d_gene: TRBD1
j_gene: TRBJ1-3
v_gene: TRBV6-6
CDR3aa: CASSIGQGNLNTIYF
CDR3nt: TGTGCCAGCAGTATAGGACAGGGTAATTTAAACACCATATATTTT

len: 16
abundance: few
d_gene: NA
j_gene: TRBJ1-5
v_gene: TRBV7-9
CDR3aa: CASSLDRSGGNQPQHF
CDR3nt: TGTGCCAGCAGCTTAGATCGGTCAGGGGGCAATCAGCCCCAGCATTTT

len: 17
abundance: NA
d_gene: TRBD1
j_gene: TRBJ2-3
v_gene: TRBV28
CDR3aa: CASSYTPGQGLTDTQYF
CDR3nt: TGTGCCAGCAGTTATACGCCGGGACAGGGGTTAACAGATACGCAGTATTTT

len: 12
abundance: few
d_gene: NA
j_gene: TRBJ1-2
v_gene: TRBV10-3
CDR3aa: CAISPGTYGYTF
CDR3nt: TGTGCCATCAGTCCAGGGACGTATGGCTACACCTTC

len: 15
abundance: few
d_gene: TRBD1
j_gene: TRBJ1-5
v_gene: TRBV19
CDR3aa: CASSIQDRGNQPQHF
CDR3nt: TGTGCCAGTAGTATCCAGGACAGGGGGAATCAGCCCCAGCATTTT

len: 12
abundance: NA
d_gene: NA
j_gene: TRBJ2-1
v_gene: TRBV7-9
CDR3aa: CASSLSSREQFF
CDR3nt: TGTGCCAGCAGCTTGTCTTCCCGTGAGCAGTTCTTC

len: 13
abundance: NA
d_gene: NA
j_gene: TRBJ2-5
v_gene: TRBV5-1
CDR3aa: CASSTGFQETQYF
CDR3nt: TGCGCCAGCAGTACAGGGTTCCAAGAGACCCAGTACTTC

len: 10
abundance: few
d_gene: NA
j_gene: TRBJ2-5
v_gene: TRBV28
CDR3aa: CASVRGSDYF
CDR3nt: TGTGCCAGCGTTAGGGGCTCCGATTACTTC

len: 16
abundance: once
d_gene: NA
j_gene: TRBJ1-1
v_gene: TRBV21-1
CDR3aa: CASSKGPGGWNTEAFF
CDR3nt: TGTGCCAGCAGCAAAGGGCCAGGGGGTTGGAACACTGAAGCTTTCTTT

len: 13
abundance: NA
d_gene: NA
j_gene: TRBJ2-7
v_gene: TRBV29-1
CDR3aa: CSVIDSDSYEQYF
CDR3nt: TGCAGCGTTATAGACAGTGATTCCTACGAGCAGTACTTC

len: 16
abundance: NA
d_gene: TRBD1
j_gene: TRBJ1-1
v_gene: TRBV5-1
CDR3aa: CASRTLYRGQNTEAFF
CDR3nt: TGCGCCAGCAGGACCCTCTACAGGGGGCAGAACACTGAAGCTTTCTTT